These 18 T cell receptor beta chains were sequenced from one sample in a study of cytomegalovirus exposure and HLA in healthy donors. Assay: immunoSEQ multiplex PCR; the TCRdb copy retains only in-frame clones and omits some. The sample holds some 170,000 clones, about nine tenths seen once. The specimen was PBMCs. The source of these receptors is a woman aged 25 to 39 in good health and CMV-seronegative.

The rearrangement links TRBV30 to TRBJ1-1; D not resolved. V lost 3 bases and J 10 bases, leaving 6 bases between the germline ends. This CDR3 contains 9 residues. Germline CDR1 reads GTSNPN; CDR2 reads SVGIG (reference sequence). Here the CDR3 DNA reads TGTGCCTGGAGCCCTTTAGCTTTCTTT. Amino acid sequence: CAWSPLAFF.

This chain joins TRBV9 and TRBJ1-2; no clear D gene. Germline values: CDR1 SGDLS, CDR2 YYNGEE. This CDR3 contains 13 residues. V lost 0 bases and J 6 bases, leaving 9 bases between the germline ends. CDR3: CASSVGYGDGYTF. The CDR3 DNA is TGTGCCAGCAGCGTAGGGTACGGTGATGGCTACACCTTC.

The CDR3 sequence is CASSLVASGRAWVETQYF. The CDR3 nucleotides read TGTGCCAGCAGCTTAGTGGCTAGCGGGAGGGCCTGGGTAGAGACCCAGTACTTC. The genes are TRBV7-2 and TRBJ2-5; 12 bases align to TRBD2. The trim removed 1 base at V and 4 bases at J, leaving 10 bases unmatched. CDR3 length: 18 amino acids. Germline V gives CDR1 SGHTA, CDR2 FQGNSA.

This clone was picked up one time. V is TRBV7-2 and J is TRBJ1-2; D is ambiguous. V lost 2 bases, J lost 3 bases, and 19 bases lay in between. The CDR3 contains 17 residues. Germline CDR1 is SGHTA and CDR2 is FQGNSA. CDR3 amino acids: CASSLYLEGGRHYGYTF. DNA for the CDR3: TGTGCCAGCAGCTTATATCTCGAGGGTGGGCGTCACTATGGCTACACCTTC. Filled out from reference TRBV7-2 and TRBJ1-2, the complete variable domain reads GAGVSQSPSNKVTEKGKDVELRCDPISGHTALYWYRQSLGQGLEFLIYFQGNSAPDKSGLPSDRFSAERTGGSVSTLTIQRTQQEDSAVYLCASSLYLEGGRHYGYTFGSGTRLTVV.

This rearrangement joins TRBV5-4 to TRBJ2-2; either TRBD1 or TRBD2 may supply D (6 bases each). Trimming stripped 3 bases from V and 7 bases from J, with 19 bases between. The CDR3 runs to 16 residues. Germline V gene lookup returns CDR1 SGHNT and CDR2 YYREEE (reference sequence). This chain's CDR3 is CASSSAGGGRDGELFF. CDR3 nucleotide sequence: TGTGCCAGCAGCTCTGCGGGTGGGGGGCGTGACGGGGAGCTGTTTTTT. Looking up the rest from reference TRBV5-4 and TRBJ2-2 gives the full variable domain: ETGVTQSPTHLIKTRGQQVTLRCSSQSGHNTVSWYQQALGQGPQFIFQYYREEENGRGNFPPRFSGLQFPNYSSELNVNALELDDSALYLCASSSAGGGRDGELFFGEGSRLTVL.

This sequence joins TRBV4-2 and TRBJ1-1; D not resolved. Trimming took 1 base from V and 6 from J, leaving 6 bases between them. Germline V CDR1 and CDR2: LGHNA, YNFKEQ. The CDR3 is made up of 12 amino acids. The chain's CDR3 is CASSQGLAEAFF. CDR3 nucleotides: TGTGCCAGCAGCCAAGGCCTCGCTGAAGCTTTCTTT.

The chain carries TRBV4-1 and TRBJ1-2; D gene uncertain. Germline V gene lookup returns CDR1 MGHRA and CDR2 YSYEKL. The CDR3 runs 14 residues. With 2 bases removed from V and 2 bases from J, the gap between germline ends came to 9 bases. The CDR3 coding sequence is TGCGCCAGCAGCCAAACGGACGGAAACTATGGCTACACCTTC. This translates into CASSQTDGNYGYTF.

This CDR3 is CASSLGGYGETQYF. CDR3 nucleotide sequence: TGTGCCAGCAGCTTGGGCGGGTACGGAGAGACCCAGTACTTC. This chain uses TRBV5-6 with TRBJ2-5; tentative D call: TRBD2 (5 bases). CDR1 SGHDT and CDR2 YYEEEE come from the germline V gene. CDR3 length: 14 amino acids. V was shortened by 0 bases and J by 4 bases, with 10 bases between the two germline ends. Full variable domain (missing parts from reference TRBV5-6 and TRBJ2-5): DAGVTQSPTHLIKTRGQQVTLRCSPKSGHDTVSWYQQALGQGPQFIFQYYEEEERQRGNFPDRFSGHQFPNYSSELNVNALLLGDSALYLCASSLGGYGETQYFGPGTRLLVL.

CDR3 protein: CASSYRDPRGTGELFF. CDR3 nucleotides: TGTGCCAGCAGTTACCGGGACCCACGAGGCACCGGGGAGCTGTTTTTT. The chain carries TRBV6-5 and TRBJ2-2; perhaps D is TRBD1 or TRBD2 (5 bases each). The CDR3 extends over 16 amino acids. V lost 2 bases and J 4 bases, leaving 14 bases between the germline ends. Germline CDR1 is MNHEY and CDR2 is SVGAGI.

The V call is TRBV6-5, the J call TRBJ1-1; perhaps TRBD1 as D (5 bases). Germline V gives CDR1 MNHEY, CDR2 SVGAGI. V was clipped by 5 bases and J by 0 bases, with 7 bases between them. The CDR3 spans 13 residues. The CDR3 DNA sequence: TGTGCCAGCAGTCGGGGGATGAACACTGAAGCTTTCTTT. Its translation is CASSRGMNTEAFF.

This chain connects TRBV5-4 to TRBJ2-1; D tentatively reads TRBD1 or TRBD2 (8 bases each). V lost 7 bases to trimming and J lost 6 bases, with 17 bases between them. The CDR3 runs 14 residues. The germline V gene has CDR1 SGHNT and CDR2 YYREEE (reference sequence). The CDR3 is CASQGASGPNEQFF. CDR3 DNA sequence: TGTGCCAGCCAGGGGGCTAGCGGGCCCAATGAGCAGTTCTTC.

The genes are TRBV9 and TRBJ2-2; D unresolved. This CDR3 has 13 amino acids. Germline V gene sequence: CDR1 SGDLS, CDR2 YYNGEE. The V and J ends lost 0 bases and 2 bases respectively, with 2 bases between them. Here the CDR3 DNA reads TGTGCCAGCAGCGTAGAAAACACCGGGGAGCTGTTTTTT. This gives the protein CASSVENTGELFF. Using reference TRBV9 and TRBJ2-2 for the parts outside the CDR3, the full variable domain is DSGVTQTPKHLITATGQRVTLRCSPRSGDLSVYWYQQSLDQGLQFLIQYYNGEERAKGNILERFSAQQFPDLHSELNLSSLELGDSALYFCASSVENTGELFFGEGSRLTVL.

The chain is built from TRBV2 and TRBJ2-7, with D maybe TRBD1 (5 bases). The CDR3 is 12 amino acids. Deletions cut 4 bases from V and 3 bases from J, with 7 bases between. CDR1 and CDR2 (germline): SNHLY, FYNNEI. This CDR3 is CASSGDSYEQYF. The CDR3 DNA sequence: TGTGCCAGCAGTGGAGACAGCTACGAGCAGTACTTC. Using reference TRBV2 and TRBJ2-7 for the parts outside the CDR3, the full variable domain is EPEVTQTPSHQVTQMGQEVILRCVPISNHLYFYWYRQILGQKVEFLVSFYNNEISEKSEIFDDQFSVERPDGSNFTLKIRSTKLEDSAMYFCASSGDSYEQYFGPGTRLTVT.

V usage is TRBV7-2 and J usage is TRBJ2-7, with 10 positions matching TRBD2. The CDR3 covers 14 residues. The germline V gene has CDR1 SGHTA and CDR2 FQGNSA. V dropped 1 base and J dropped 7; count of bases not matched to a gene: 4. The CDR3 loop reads CASSLEAGGREQYF. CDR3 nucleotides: TGTGCCAGCAGCTTAGAAGCGGGGGGGCGGGAGCAGTACTTC.

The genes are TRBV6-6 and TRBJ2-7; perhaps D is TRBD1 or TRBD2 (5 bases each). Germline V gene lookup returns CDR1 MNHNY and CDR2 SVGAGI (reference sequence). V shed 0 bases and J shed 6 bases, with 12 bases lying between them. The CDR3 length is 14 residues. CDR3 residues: CASSYSMGDSEQYF. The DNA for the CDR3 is TGTGCCAGCAGTTACTCTATGGGGGATAGCGAGCAGTACTTC.

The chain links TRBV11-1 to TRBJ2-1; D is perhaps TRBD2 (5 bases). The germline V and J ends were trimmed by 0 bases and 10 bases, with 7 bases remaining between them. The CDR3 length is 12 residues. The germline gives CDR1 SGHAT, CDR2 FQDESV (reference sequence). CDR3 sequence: CASSLAGGEQFF. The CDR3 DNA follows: TGTGCCAGCAGCTTAGCCGGCGGGGAGCAGTTCTTC.

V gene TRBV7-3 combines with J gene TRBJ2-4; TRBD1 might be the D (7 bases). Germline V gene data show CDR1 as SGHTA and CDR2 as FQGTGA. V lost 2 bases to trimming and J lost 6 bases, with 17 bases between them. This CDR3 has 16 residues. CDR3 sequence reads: CASSLEGGQEGNIQYF. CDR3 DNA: TGTGCCAGCAGCTTAGAAGGGGGCCAGGAGGGAAACATTCAGTACTTC.

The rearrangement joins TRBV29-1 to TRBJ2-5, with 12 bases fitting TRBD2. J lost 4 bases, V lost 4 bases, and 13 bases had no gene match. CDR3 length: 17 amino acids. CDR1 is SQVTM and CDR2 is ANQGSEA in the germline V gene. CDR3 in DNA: TGCAGCGTTGTTACCCCTCCTAGCGGGGGGGCCCGAGAGACCCAGTACTTC. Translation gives CSVVTPPSGGARETQYF.